This T cell receptor beta chain was retrieved from a study of cytomegalovirus exposure and HLA in healthy donors. The ends lost 10 bases at V and 2 bases at J; junction bases unmatched: 9. The CDR3 has 14 amino acids. Germline values: CDR1 MGHDK, CDR2 SYGVNS. The primer mix had 60 Vbeta and 13 Jbeta primers. Profiled with immunoSEQ multiplex PCR; TCRdb holds only in-frame clones, not every one. The sample carries fewer than 150,000 clones, around 78% recorded once. The clonotype was recovered from a middle-aged woman in good health and CMV-seropositive. The chain employs TRBV25-1 and TRBJ2-7; TRBD1 aligns across 9 bases. The sequenced material came from PBMCs. CDR3 bases: TGTGCCAAAAGCCGTAGGACAGGGGCCTACGAGCAGTACTTC. This codes for CAKSRRTGAYEQYF.